Sequencing of this TCR beta chain was carried out in a study of cytomegalovirus exposure and HLA in healthy donors. General study points: CMV serostatus was the only immune exposure information that was available. Cytomegalovirus-associated status was assigned to approximately 160 TCR beta chains. Most subjects' HLA-A and HLA-B alleles were reportedly predicted from TCR beta sequences. There were a few CMV-associated chains whose specificity for CMV antigens was confirmed in vitro.

About this clone: Its specificity is not known.

The PCR made use of 60 Vbeta and 13 Jbeta primers. This table comes from immunoSEQ multiplex PCR, and its TCRdb copy is limited to in-frame clones, with some not included. The sample includes about 210,000 clones, 75% to 90% seen only once; the top ten take roughly 0.32%. Sequenced: PBMCs. This clonotype was sampled from a woman aged 25 to 39 in good health and CMV-seronegative.

The CDR3 region has the DNA TGTGCCAGCAGCCCCAACAGGGGGAAGGAGTCCGGAAACACCATATATTTT. Translation gives CASSPNRGKESGNTIYF. The chain links TRBV28 to TRBJ1-3; TRBD1 matches at 8 bases. With 6 bases clipped from V and 4 bases from J, the junction kept 14 bases outside the gene matches. CDR1 and CDR2 (germline): MDHEN, SYDVKM. This CDR3 region has 17 residues.